A selection of T cell receptor beta chains follows, all from one sample in a study of regulatory T cells in long-lasting Graves disease. From the multiplex PCR reads, TCRdb called clonotypes with MiXCR, one entry per CDR3 protein. The table lists just over 600,000 distinct CDR3 sequences, approximately 15% of them singletons. The same data also contributed to another study, on T cells in Graves' hyperthyroidism and ophthalmopathy.

The specimen was peripheral blood mononuclear cells (PBMCs), collected at new diagnosis, from a patient treated with antithyroid drugs. These receptors all come from a woman in her thirties with Graves disease. The CDR3 runs from the conserved cysteine through the conserved F or W. The order of the fields is clone size, V gene, J gene, D gene, CDR3 DNA, CDR3 protein. D genes are given only for firm matches. Clone size is given for some rows only: seen once, a few or many times, or a class if the clone is expanded.

many	TRBV12-3/TRBV12-4	TRBJ1-6	TRBD1	TGTGCCAGCGTTCTCAGGGGGTTAGGGAGTTCACCCCTCCACTTT	CASVLRGLGSSPLHF
many	TRBV27	TRBJ2-3	-	TGTGCCAGCAGCTCGAGGCCCGGGGTCAGGTCGCTTGCAGATACGCAGTATTTT	CASSSRPGVRSLADTQYF
few	TRBV3-1	TRBJ2-7	-	TGTGCCAGCAGCCAATTAGGTGCCGCAACGTACGAGCAGTACTTC	CASSQLGAATYEQYF
many	TRBV20-1	TRBJ1-1	-	TGCAGTGCCGACGGACCGATATTGCGGGGCGCTGAAGCTTTCTTT	CSADGPILRGAEAFF
few	TRBV7-9	TRBJ2-7	-	TGTGCCAGCAGCCTCTCCAGCGTCTACGAGCAGTACTTC	CASSLSSVYEQYF
many	TRBV5-1	TRBJ2-7	TRBD2	TGCGCCAGCAGCTTACGACCGCAAGCGGGAGGAAATTCCTACGAGCAGTACTTC	CASSLRPQAGGNSYEQYF
many	TRBV6-1	TRBJ2-3	-	TGTGCCAGCAGTGAAAGAGGCCTAGCTAGCACAGATACGCAGTATTTT	CASSERGLASTDTQYF
many	TRBV12-3/TRBV12-4	TRBJ2-1	-	TGTGCCAGCAGTTTCGAGAGCGGTGAGCAGTTCTTC	CASSFESGEQFF
few	TRBV6-1	TRBJ1-3	-	TGTGCCAGCAGTGAAGCGGGGCTCAGAGGGGACTCTGGAAACACCATATATTTT	CASSEAGLRGDSGNTIYF
few	TRBV20-1	TRBJ2-5	TRBD2	TGCAGTGCCAGGGGGGGGCTAGCGGGAGGACCCTTCCACCAAGAGACCCAGTACTTC	CSARGGLAGGPFHQETQYF
-	TRBV30	TRBJ2-7	-	TGTGCCTGGGGTACGTCCGGGATAGCCAAAAACGAGCAGTACTTC	CAWGTSGIAKNEQYF
-	TRBV5-6	TRBJ1-2	TRBD1	TGTGCCAGCAGCTTGCGGACAGGAGATGGCTACACCTTC	CASSLRTGDGYTF
-	TRBV5-1	TRBJ2-7	TRBD1	TGCGCCAGCAGCTTTGGACAGGGGAGGTACGAGCAGTACTTC	CASSFGQGRYEQYF
-	TRBV30	TRBJ1-1	-	TGTGCCTGGAGTAAAAGCCGGGGGCAAGGGAACACTGAAGCTTTCTTT	CAWSKSRGQGNTEAFF
many	TRBV29-1	TRBJ1-2	-	TGCAGCGTCTCCGAAGGGCAGACCTATGGCTACACCTTC	CSVSEGQTYGYTF
few	TRBV3-1	TRBJ2-7	TRBD2	TGTGCCAGCAGCCATATAGCGGGAGTGGGCCACGAGCAGTACTTC	CASSHIAGVGHEQYF
-	TRBV10-3	TRBJ2-1	TRBD2	TGTGCCATCAGTAGCGGGAGTGTTTCCAATGAGCAGTTCTTC	CAISSGSVSNEQFF
-	TRBV2	TRBJ2-1	-	TGTGCCAGCAGTGCGTTTGATGGTAATGAGCAGTTCTTC	CASSAFDGNEQFF
-	TRBV27	TRBJ1-2	TRBD1	TGTGCCAGCAGATCAGATAACAGGGGGCTGGAGGACTATGGCTACACCTTC	CASRSDNRGLEDYGYTF
-	TRBV3-1	TRBJ2-7	TRBD1	TGTGCCAGCAGCCAAGAAGGGGGCCAGCAGTACTTC	CASSQEGGQQYF
once	TRBV10-3	TRBJ2-1	-	TGTGCCATCGGACGGAACAATGAGCAGTTCTTC	CAIGRNNEQFF
-	TRBV6-5	TRBJ1-2	TRBD1	TGTGCCAGCAGTTACTCGGCACAGGGGACCTCCTATGGCTACACCTTC	CASSYSAQGTSYGYTF
few	TRBV7-2	TRBJ2-2	-	TGTGCCAGCAGCCCCTCCCTTGGGGCCGGGGAGCTGTTTTTT	CASSPSLGAGELFF
many	TRBV7-2	TRBJ2-5	-	TGTGCCAGCAGCTTAGGTTGGCGGAGAGAAGAGACCCAGTACTTC	CASSLGWRREETQYF
many	TRBV28	TRBJ2-2	TRBD2	TGTGCCAGCAGTTTCTCCCTCGGTACTAGCGGGAGAACCGGGGAGCTGTTTTTT	CASSFSLGTSGRTGELFF
many	TRBV6-5	TRBJ2-3	TRBD2	TGTGCCAGCAGTTACGCCCTAGCGGGAGATACGCAGTATTTT	CASSYALAGDTQYF
few	TRBV6-2/TRBV6-3	TRBJ2-1	-	TGTGCCAGCAGTTACTCGTCATCGGGGAATGAGCAGTTCTTC	CASSYSSSGNEQFF
many	TRBV20-1	TRBJ2-3	TRBD1	TGCAGTTCCTTACAGGGGACCAACACAGATACGCAGTATTTT	CSSLQGTNTDTQYF
-	TRBV7-3	TRBJ2-1	TRBD2	TGTGCCAGCAGTCAAGCCGGGACTAGATACAATGAGCAGTTCTTC	CASSQAGTRYNEQFF
few	TRBV19	TRBJ2-4	TRBD2	TGTGCCAGTCAAGGGATCCTAGCGGGGGTAGCCAAAAACATTCAGTACTTC	CASQGILAGVAKNIQYF
many	TRBV7-7	TRBJ2-3	-	TGTGCTAGCAGCCCTCAGGGGCCCACAGATACGCAGTATTTT	CASSPQGPTDTQYF
many	TRBV19	TRBJ1-1	-	TGTGCCAGTAGGTGGGCCTGGGGAAAAGCTTTCTTT	CASRWAWGKAFF
many	TRBV28	TRBJ1-1	-	TGTGCCAGCAGTAGGGGGGGGTCTGAAGCTTTCTTT	CASSRGGSEAFF